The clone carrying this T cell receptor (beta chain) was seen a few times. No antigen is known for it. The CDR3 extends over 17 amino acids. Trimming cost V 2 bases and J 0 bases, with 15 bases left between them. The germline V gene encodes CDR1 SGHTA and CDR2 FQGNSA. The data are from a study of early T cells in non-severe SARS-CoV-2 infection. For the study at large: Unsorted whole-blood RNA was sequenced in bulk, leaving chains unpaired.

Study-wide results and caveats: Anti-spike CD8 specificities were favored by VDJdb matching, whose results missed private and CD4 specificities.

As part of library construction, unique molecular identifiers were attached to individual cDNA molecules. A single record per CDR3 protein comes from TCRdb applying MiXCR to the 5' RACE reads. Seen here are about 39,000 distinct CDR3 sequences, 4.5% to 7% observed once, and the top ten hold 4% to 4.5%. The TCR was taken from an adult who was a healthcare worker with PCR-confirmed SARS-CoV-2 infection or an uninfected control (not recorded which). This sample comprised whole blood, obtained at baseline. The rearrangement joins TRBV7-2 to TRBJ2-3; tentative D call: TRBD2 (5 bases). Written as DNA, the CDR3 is TGTGCCAGCAGCTTAAAAATCCGGGGAGATAGCACAGATACGCAGTATTTT. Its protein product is CASSLKIRGDSTDTQYF. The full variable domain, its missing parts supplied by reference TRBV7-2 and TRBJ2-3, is GAGVSQSPSNKVTEKGKDVELRCDPISGHTALYWYRQSLGQGLEFLIYFQGNSAPDKSGLPSDRFSAERTGGSVSTLTIQRTQQEDSAVYLCASSLKIRGDSTDTQYFGPGTRLTVL.